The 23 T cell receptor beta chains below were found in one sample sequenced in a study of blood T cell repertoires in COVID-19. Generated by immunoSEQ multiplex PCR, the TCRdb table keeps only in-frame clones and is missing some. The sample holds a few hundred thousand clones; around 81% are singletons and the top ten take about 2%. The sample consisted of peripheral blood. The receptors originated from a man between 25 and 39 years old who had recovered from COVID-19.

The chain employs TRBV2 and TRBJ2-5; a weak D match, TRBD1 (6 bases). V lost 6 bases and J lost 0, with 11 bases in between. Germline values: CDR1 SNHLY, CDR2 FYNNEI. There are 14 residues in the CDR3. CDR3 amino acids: CASRDDRNQETQYF. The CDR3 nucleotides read TGTGCCAGCAGAGACGACAGGAACCAAGAGACCCAGTACTTC. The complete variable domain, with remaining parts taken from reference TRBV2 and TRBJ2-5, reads EPEVTQTPSHQVTQMGQEVILRCVPISNHLYFYWYRQILGQKVEFLVSFYNNEISEKSEIFDDQFSVERPDGSNFTLKIRSTKLEDSAMYFCASRDDRNQETQYFGPGTRLLVL.

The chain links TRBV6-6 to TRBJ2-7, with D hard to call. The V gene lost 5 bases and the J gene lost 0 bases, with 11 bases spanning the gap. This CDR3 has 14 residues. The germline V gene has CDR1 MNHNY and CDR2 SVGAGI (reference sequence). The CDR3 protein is CASSRAGYSYEQYV. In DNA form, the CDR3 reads TGTGCCAGCAGTAGAGCCGGGTACTCCTACGAGCAGTACGTC.

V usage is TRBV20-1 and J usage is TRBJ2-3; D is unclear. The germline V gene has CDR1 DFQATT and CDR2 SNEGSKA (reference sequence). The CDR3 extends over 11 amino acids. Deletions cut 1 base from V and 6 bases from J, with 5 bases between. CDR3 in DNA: TGCAGTGCTAGAGCGGTGGATACGCAGTATTTT. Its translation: CSARAVDTQYF.

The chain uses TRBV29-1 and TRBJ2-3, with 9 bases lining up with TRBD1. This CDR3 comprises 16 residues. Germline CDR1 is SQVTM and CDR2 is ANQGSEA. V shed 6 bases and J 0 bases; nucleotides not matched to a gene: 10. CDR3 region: CSVYLRDRVSTDTQYF. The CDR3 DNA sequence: TGCAGCGTGTACCTTAGGGACAGGGTTAGCACAGATACGCAGTATTTT.

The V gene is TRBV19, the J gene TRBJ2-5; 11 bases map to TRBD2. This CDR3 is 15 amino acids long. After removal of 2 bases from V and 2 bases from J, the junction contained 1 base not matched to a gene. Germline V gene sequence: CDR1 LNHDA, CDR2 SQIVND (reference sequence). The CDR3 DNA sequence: TGTGCCAGTAGTATACTAGCGGGGGGTCAAGAGACCCAGTACTTC. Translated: CASSILAGGQETQYF.

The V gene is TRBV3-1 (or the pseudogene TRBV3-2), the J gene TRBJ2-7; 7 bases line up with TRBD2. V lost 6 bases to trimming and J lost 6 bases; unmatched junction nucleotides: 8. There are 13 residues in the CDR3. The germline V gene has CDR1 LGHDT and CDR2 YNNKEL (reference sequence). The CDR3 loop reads CASSQPLAGEQYF. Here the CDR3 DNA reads TGTGCCAGCAGTCAGCCCTTAGCGGGCGAGCAGTACTTC.

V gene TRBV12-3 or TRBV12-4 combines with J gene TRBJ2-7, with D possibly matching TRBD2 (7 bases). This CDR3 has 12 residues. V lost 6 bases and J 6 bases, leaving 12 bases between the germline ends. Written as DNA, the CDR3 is TGTGCCAGCAGCCCCGGGGGGCGCGAGCAGTACTTC. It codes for CASSPGGREQYF.

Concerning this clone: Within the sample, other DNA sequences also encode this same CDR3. The CDR3 nucleotides read TGTGCCAGCAGTGGTAACAATCAGCCCCAGCATTTT. This encodes CASSGNNQPQHF. V is TRBV2 and J is TRBJ1-5; D is ambiguous. The CDR3 covers 12 residues. V lost 4 bases to trimming and J lost 3 bases, with 4 bases between them. Germline V lookup: CDR1 SNHLY, CDR2 FYNNEI. Full variable domain (missing parts from reference TRBV2 and TRBJ1-5): EPEVTQTPSHQVTQMGQEVILRCVPISNHLYFYWYRQILGQKVEFLVSFYNNEISEKSEIFDDQFSVERPDGSNFTLKIRSTKLEDSAMYFCASSGNNQPQHFGDGTRLSIL.

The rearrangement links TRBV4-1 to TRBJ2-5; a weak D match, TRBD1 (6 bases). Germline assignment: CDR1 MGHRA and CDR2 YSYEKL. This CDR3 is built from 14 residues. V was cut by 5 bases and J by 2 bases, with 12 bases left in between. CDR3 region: CASSSGQLQETQYF. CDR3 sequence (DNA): TGCGCCAGCAGCTCTGGACAGCTACAAGAGACCCAGTACTTC.

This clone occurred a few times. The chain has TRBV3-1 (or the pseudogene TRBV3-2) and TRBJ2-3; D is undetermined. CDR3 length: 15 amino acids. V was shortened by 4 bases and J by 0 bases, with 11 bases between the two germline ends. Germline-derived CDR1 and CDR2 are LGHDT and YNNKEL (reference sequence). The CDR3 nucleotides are TGTGCCAGCAGCCCCCGGCGGAGAAGCACAGATACGCAGTATTTT. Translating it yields CASSPRRRSTDTQYF.

The CDR3 sequence is CANQGVRYQETQYF. The DNA for the CDR3 is TGTGCCAACCAAGGGGTGAGGTACCAAGAGACCCAGTACTTC. J is TRBJ2-5 and V is TRBV2, with D tentatively TRBD1 (5 bases). Trimming pared 10 bases from V and 0 bases from J, leaving 15 bases between. The CDR3 is made up of 14 amino acids. The V gene's germline CDR1 is SNHLY and CDR2 FYNNEI.

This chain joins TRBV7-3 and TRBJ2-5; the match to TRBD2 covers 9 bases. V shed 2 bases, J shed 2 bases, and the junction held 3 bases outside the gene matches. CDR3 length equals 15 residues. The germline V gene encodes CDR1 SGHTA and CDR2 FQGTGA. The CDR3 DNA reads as TGTGCCAGCAGCTTACTAGCGGGAAGTCAAGAGACCCAGTACTTC. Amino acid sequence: CASSLLAGSQETQYF.

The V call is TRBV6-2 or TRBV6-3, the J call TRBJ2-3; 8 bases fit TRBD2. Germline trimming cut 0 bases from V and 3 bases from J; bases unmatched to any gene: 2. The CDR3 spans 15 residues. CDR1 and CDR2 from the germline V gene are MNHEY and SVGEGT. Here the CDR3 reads CASSYSAGGTDTQYF. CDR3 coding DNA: TGTGCCAGCAGTTACTCGGCGGGGGGAACAGATACGCAGTATTTT.

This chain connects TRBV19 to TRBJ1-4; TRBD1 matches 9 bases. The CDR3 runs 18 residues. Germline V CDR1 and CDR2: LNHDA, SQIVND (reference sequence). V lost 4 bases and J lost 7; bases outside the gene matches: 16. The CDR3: CASSTAGQGRVIGEKLFF. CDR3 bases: TGTGCCAGTAGTACAGCGGGACAGGGACGGGTAATAGGTGAAAAACTGTTTTTT.

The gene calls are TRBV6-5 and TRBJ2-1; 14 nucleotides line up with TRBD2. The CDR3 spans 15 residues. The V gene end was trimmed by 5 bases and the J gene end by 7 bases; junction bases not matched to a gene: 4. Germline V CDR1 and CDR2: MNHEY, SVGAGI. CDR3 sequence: CASSKRTSGGNEQFF. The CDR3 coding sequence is TGTGCCAGCAGTAAGAGGACTAGCGGGGGGAATGAGCAGTTCTTC.

The DNA for the CDR3 is TGCGCCAGCAGCTTGGAGGCTAGCGGGGGGCTCACAGATACGCAGTATTTT. Its translation is CASSLEASGGLTDTQYF. The V gene is TRBV5-1, the J gene TRBJ2-3; 11 bases line up with TRBD2. CDR3 length: 17 amino acids. The V and J ends lost 0 bases and 2 bases, in that order; junction bases with no gene match: 5. CDR1 is SGHRS, CDR2 YFSETQ, per germline.

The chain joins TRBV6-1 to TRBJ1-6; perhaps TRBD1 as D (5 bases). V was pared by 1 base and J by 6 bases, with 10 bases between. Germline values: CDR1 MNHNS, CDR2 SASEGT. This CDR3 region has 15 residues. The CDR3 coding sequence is TGTGCCAGCAGTGAAGTGACAGCGATTAATTCACCCCTCCACTTT. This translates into CASSEVTAINSPLHF.

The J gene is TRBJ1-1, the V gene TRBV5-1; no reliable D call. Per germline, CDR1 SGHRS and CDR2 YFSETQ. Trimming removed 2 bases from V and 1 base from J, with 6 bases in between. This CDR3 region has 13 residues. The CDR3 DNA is TGCGCCAGCAGCTTACCAGGGAACACTGAAGCTTTCTTT. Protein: CASSLPGNTEAFF.

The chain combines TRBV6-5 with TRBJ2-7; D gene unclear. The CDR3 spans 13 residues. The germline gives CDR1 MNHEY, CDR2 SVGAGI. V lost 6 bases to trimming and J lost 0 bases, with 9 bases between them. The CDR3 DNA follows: TGTGCCAGCAGGAGTTCCGCCTCCTACGAGCAGTACTTC. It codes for CASRSSASYEQYF.

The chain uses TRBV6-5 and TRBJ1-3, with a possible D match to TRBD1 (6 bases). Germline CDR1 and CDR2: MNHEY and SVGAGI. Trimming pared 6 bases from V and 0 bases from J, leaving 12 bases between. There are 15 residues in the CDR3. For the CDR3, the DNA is TGTGCCAGCAGCAGGGGAATGGACTCTGGAAACACCATATATTTT. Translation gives CASSRGMDSGNTIYF.

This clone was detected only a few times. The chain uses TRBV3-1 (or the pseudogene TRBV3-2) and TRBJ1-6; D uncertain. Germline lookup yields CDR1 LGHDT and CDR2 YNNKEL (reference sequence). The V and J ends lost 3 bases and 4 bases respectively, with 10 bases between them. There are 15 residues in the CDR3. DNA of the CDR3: TGTGCCAGCAGCCATTCAGGACTTTATAATTCACCCCTCCACTTT. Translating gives CASSHSGLYNSPLHF.

The CDR3 region is CASSLVGGRNTIYF. Written as DNA, the CDR3 is TGTGCCAGCAGCTTAGTGGGGGGTCGGAACACCATATATTTT. The chain couples TRBV7-2 to TRBJ1-3, with a tentative D call TRBD1 (5 bases). Trimming removed 1 base from V and 7 bases from J, with 11 bases in between. Germline-derived CDR1 and CDR2 are SGHTA and FQGNSA. CDR3 size: 14 residues.

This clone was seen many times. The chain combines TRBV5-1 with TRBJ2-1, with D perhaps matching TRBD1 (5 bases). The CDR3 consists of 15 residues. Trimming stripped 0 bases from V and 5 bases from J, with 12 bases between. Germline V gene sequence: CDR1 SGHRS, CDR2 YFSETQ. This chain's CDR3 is CASSLAGLVNNEQFF. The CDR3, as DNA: TGCGCCAGCAGCTTGGCAGGGCTCGTCAACAATGAGCAGTTCTTC.